The source of this T cell receptor (beta chain) is a study of T cell repertoires in cytomegalovirus infection. Germline V gene lookup returns CDR1 LGHNA and CDR2 YNFKEQ. The CDR3 has 12 residues. V was shortened by 1 base and J by 5 bases, with 6 bases between the two germline ends. Overall study findings and caveats: The ex vivo response showed dominance by HLA-C-restricted CMV-specific TCR beta clonotypes.

Concerning this clonotype: The antigen is not known.

Each CDR3 protein is one row after TCRdb ran MiXCR on the reads. Here the sample spans a few hundred thousand distinct CDR3 sequences, just under 40% being singletons. The receptor's source is a human donor in good health (CMV status not recorded). Some clones in this sample may be carry-over from other donors' samples. This chain connects TRBV4-2 to TRBJ2-7; D is ambiguous. Sequenced here: cultured PBMCs, sampled from culture after CMV antigen stimulation. The CDR3: CASSQGWNEQYF. CDR3 nucleotides: TGTGCCAGCAGCCAAGGGTGGAACGAGCAGTACTTC.